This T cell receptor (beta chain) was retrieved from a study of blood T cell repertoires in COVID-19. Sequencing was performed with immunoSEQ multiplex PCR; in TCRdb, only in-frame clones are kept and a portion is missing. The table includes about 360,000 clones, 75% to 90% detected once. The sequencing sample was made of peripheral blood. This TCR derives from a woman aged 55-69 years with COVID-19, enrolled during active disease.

Here the CDR3 DNA reads TGCAGCGTTGAAGGAAGGACAGGCGGGGACACTGAAGCTTTCTTT. This codes for CSVEGRTGGDTEAFF. V gene TRBV29-1 combines with J gene TRBJ1-1; TRBD1 matches 7 bases. The CDR3 runs to 15 residues. Germline loops: CDR1 SQVTM, CDR2 ANQGSEA. After removal of 1 base from V and 3 bases from J, the junction contained 8 bases not matched to a gene.